This T cell receptor beta chain was recovered during a study of T cell repertoires in cytomegalovirus infection. In the study overall: CMV epitopes that were recently identified and HLA-C-restricted were used alongside well-studied HLA-B-restricted ones. Both CMV infection and a matching HLA type were indicated by public TCR beta signatures.

This clonotype has at least ten counts. Its antigen is still unknown. CDR3 size: 17 residues. Germline lookup yields CDR1 MNHNY and CDR2 SVGAGI (reference sequence). V gave up 4 bases and J gave up 2 bases; unmatched junction bases: 7. TCRdb reprocessed the reads via MiXCR and lists one record per CDR3 protein. The sample shows 750,000 to 900,000 distinct CDR3 sequences, 29% of them seen only once. The source material was cultured CD8+ T cells from PBMCs, sampled from culture after CMV antigen stimulation. This TCR was sampled from a human donor in good health (CMV status not recorded). Some clones in this sample may be carry-over from other donors' samples. The chain has TRBV6-6 and TRBJ2-3; 12 bases fit TRBD2. Here the CDR3 reads CASSSTGTSGPTDTQYF. CDR3 sequence (DNA): TGTGCCAGCAGTTCTACCGGGACTAGCGGGCCCACAGATACGCAGTATTTT.